This T cell receptor beta chain was identified during a study of CD8 T cells in ankylosing spondylitis. This clonotype was picked up many times. Its antigen is as yet unknown. As the method for making TCR beta libraries, quantitative 5'-RACE with molecular barcodes was used. Using its own MiXCR run on the 5' RACE reads, TCRdb lists one record per CDR3 protein. There are 450,000 to 550,000 distinct CDR3 sequences in the sample; about 5% occur only once, and under 4.5% lies in the top ten. Findings and caveats of the study: Ankylosing spondylitis blood seemed to carry a telltale TCR beta motif made of fewer than 10 highly homologous variants.

Sequenced sample: blood, either unsorted or a sorted T cell fraction (not recorded which). The receptor was isolated from a male donor with ankylosing spondylitis.

CDR3 sequence reads: CASRDGAKNIQYF. CDR3 nucleotides: TGTGCCAGCAGGGACGGGGCCAAAAACATTCAGTACTTC. The chain joins TRBV7-9 to TRBJ2-4; D not certain. The CDR3 spans 13 residues. CDR1 and CDR2 from the germline V gene are SEHNR and FQNEAQ (reference sequence). Trimming took off 6 bases at V and 1 base at J, with 7 bases between the two ends. The full variable domain, in which reference TRBV7-9 and TRBJ2-4 provide the parts outside the CDR3, is DTGVSQNPRHKITKRGQNVTFRCDPISEHNRLYWYRQTLGQGPEFLTYFQNEAQLEKSRLLSDRFSAERPKGSFSTLEIQRTEQGDSAMYLCASRDGAKNIQYFGAGTRLSVL.